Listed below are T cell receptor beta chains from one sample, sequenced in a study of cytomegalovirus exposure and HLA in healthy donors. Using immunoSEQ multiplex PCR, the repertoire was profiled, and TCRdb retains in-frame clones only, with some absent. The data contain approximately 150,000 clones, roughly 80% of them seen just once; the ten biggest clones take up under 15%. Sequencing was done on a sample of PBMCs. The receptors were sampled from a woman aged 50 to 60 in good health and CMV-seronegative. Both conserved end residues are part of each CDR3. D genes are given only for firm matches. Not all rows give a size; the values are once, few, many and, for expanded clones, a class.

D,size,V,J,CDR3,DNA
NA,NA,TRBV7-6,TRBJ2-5,CASSQVGHTQETQYF,TGTGCCAGCAGCCAGGTCGGACACACCCAAGAGACCCAGTACTTC
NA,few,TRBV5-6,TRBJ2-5,CASSLGSLVETQYF,TGTGCCAGCAGCTTGGGGAGTTTAGTAGAGACCCAGTACTTC
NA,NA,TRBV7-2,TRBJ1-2,CASTKTRAETNGYTF,TGTGCCAGCACCAAGACGAGGGCCGAGACTAATGGCTACACCTTC
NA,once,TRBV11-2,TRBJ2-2,CASSLYPDPAEFYTGELFF,TGTGCCAGCAGCTTATACCCCGACCCTGCGGAATTCTACACCGGGGAGCTGTTTTTT
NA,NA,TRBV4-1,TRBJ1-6,CASSQDPASGRDLHF,TGCGCCAGCAGCCAAGACCCTGCTTCAGGGAGGGACCTCCACTTT
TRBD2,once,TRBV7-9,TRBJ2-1,CASSLGSGGNEQFF,TGTGCCAGCAGCTTAGGTAGCGGGGGCAATGAGCAGTTCTTC
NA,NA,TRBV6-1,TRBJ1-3,CASSSPGLATIYF,TGTGCCAGCAGTTCCCCGGGATTGGCCACCATATATTTT
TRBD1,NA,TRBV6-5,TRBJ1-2,CASRATGVVGYTF,TGTGCCAGCAGGGCCACAGGGGTTGTTGGCTACACCTTC
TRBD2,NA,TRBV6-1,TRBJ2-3,CASSEWASGSSTDTQYF,TGTGCCAGCAGTGAATGGGCTAGCGGATCTAGCACAGATACGCAGTATTTT
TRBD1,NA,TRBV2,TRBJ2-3,CASTMTGGAGTDTQYF,TGTGCCAGCACTATGACAGGGGGCGCGGGCACAGATACGCAGTATTTT
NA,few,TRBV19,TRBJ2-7,CASSPRGGTGSYEQYF,TGTGCCAGTAGTCCCCGGGGGGGGACAGGGTCCTACGAGCAGTACTTC
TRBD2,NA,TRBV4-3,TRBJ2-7,CASSQDMSGGSYEQYF,TGCGCCAGCAGCCAAGATATGTCGGGGGGCTCCTACGAGCAGTACTTC